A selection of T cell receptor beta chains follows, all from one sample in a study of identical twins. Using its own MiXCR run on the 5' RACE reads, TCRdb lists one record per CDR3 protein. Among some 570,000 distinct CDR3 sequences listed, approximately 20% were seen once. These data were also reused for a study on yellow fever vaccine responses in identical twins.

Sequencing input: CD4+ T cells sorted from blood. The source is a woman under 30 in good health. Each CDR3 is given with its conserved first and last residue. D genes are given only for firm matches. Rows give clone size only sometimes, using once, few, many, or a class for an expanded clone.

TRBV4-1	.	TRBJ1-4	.	CASSQGGVTNEKLFF	TGCGCCAGCAGCCAAGGGGGAGTAACTAATGAAAAACTGTTTTTT
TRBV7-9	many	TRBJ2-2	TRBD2	CASRETSARAGELFF	TGTGCCAGCAGGGAGACTAGCGCCCGTGCCGGGGAGCTGTTTTTT
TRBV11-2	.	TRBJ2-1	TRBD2	CASSSLLTSGTPREQFF	TGTGCCAGCAGCTCCCTATTGACTAGCGGGACCCCAAGGGAGCAGTTCTTC
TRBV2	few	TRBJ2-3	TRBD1	CASRTGVSWTDTQYF	TGTGCCAGCAGAACAGGGGTTAGTTGGACAGATACGCAGTATTTT
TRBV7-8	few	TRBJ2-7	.	CASSLRGRYYEQYF	TGTGCCAGCAGCTTAAGAGGAAGATACTACGAGCAGTACTTC
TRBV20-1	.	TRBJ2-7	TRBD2	CSASGGEGADPYEQYF	TGCAGTGCTAGTGGAGGGGAGGGAGCGGACCCCTACGAGCAGTACTTC
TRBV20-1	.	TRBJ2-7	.	CSATDLYEQYF	TGCAGTGCTACAGACTTGTACGAGCAGTACTTC
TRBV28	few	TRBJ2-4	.	CASDQGGSAKNIQYF	TGTGCCAGCGATCAAGGGGGATCGGCCAAAAACATTCAGTACTTC
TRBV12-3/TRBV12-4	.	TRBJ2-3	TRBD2	CASSFGLAGASDTQYF	TGTGCCAGCAGTTTTGGTCTAGCGGGGGCTTCCGATACGCAGTATTTT
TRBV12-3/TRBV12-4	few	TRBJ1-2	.	CASSLRQNNGYTF	TGTGCCAGCAGTTTAAGGCAGAATAATGGCTACACCTTC
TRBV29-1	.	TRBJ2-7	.	CSVGLGTYEQYF	TGCAGCGTTGGACTAGGAACCTACGAGCAGTACTTC
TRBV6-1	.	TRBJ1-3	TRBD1	CASSPRDSKVDTIYF	TGTGCCAGCAGTCCTCGGGACAGTAAAGTTGACACCATATATTTT
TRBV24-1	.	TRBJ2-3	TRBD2	CATSPLGGIGTDTQYF	TGTGCCACCAGTCCCTTGGGGGGGATTGGCACAGATACGCAGTATTTT
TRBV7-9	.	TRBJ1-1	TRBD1	CASSTQAVGQGANTEAFF	TGTGCCAGCAGCACCCAAGCCGTGGGACAGGGGGCGAACACTGAAGCTTTCTTT
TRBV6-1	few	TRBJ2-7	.	CASRKESLSTGSVYEQYF	TGTGCCAGCAGGAAGGAGAGCCTCTCAACAGGTTCGGTCTACGAGCAGTACTTC
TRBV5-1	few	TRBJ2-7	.	CASSLEGPGTPYEQYF	TGCGCCAGCAGCTTGGAAGGGCCAGGGACCCCCTACGAGCAGTACTTC
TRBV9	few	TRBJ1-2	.	CASSVTGGLLSYGYTF	TGTGCCAGCAGTGTCACGGGAGGATTGCTTTCATATGGCTACACCTTC
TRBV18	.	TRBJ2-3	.	CASSPTSLITDTQYF	TGTGCCAGCTCACCCACCTCTCTAATCACAGATACGCAGTATTTT
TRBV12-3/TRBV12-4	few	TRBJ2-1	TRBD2	CASSLGLAGVNNEQFF	TGTGCCAGCAGTTTGGGGCTAGCGGGGGTAAACAATGAGCAGTTCTTC
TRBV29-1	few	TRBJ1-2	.	CSVEDQGVSF	TGCAGCGTTGAAGATCAAGGCGTGTCCTTC
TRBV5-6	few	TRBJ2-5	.	CASSLIVAETQYF	TGTGCCAGCAGCTTGATAGTAGCCGAGACCCAGTACTTC
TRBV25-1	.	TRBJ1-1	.	CASSAGPNTEAFF	TGTGCCAGCAGTGCGGGACCGAACACTGAAGCTTTCTTT
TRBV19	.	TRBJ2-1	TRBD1	CASSIGDRYYNEQFF	TGTGCCAGTAGTATTGGGGACAGGTACTACAATGAGCAGTTCTTC
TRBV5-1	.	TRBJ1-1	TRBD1	CASRQGINTEAFF	TGCGCCAGTCGACAGGGTATAAACACTGAAGCTTTCTTT
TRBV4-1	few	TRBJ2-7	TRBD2	CASSPWTSGSIYEQYF	TGCGCCAGCAGCCCTTGGACTAGCGGGAGTATCTACGAGCAGTACTTC
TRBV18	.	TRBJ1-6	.	CASSPFGPSSYNSPLHF	TGTGCCAGCTCCCCGTTTGGGCCCTCGTCCTATAATTCACCCCTCCACTTT
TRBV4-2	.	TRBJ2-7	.	CASSQGDNHYEQYF	TGTGCCAGCAGCCAAGGGGACAACCACTACGAGCAGTACTTC
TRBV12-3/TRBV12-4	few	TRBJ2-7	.	CASGTSGTYEQYF	TGTGCCAGTGGGACCTCCGGCACCTACGAGCAGTACTTC
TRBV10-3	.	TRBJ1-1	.	CAISGQALNTEAFF	TGTGCCATCAGTGGACAAGCTTTGAACACTGAAGCTTTCTTT
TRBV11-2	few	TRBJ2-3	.	CASSSIGGALAVAQYF	TGTGCCAGCAGCTCCATCGGCGGGGCACTCGCAGTGGCGCAGTATTTT
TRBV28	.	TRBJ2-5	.	CASSSPAGTLQETQYF	TGTGCCAGCAGTTCCCCAGCCGGGACACTTCAAGAGACCCAGTACTTC
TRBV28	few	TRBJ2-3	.	CASSLGARDIADTQYF	TGTGCCAGCAGTTTAGGGGCCAGGGATATCGCAGATACGCAGTATTTT
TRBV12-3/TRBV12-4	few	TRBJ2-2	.	CASTEGSTGELFF	TGTGCCAGCACCGAAGGTAGCACCGGGGAGCTGTTTTTT
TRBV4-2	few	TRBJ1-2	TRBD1	CASSQVAGGMSYGYTF	TGTGCCAGCAGCCAAGTCGCAGGGGGTATGAGCTATGGCTACACCTTC
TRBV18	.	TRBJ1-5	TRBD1	CASSSQGALNQPQHF	TGTGCCAGCTCATCTCAGGGGGCCCTCAATCAGCCCCAGCATTTT
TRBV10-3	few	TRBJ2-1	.	CAISEGLSDNEQFF	TGTGCCATCAGTGAGGGTCTAAGCGACAATGAGCAGTTCTTC
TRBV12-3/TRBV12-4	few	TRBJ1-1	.	CASTLSPLNTEAFF	TGTGCCAGCACCCTGAGCCCTCTGAACACTGAAGCTTTCTTT